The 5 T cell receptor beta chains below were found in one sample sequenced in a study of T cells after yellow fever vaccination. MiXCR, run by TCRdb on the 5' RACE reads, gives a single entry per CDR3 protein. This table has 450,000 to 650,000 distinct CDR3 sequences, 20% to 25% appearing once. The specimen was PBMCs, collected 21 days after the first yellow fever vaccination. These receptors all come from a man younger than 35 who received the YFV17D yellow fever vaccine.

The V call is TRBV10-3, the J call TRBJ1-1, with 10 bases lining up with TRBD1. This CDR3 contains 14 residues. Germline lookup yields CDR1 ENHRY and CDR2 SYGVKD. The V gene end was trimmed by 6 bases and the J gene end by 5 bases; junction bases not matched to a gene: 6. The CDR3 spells CAISGGTGETEAFF. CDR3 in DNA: TGTGCCATCAGCGGGGGGACAGGGGAAACTGAAGCTTTCTTT.

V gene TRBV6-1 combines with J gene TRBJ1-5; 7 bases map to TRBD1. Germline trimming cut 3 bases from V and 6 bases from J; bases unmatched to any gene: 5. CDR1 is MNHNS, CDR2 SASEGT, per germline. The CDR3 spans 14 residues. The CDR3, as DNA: TGTGCCAGCAGTGATCTTACAGGGGTTCAGCCCCAGCATTTT. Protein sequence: CASSDLTGVQPQHF.

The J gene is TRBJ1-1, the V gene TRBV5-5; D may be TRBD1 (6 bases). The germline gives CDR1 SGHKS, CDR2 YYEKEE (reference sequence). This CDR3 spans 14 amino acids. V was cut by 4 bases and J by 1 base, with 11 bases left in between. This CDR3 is CASSRTAKNTEAFF. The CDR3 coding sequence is TGTGCCAGCAGCCGGACAGCCAAGAACACTGAAGCTTTCTTT.

CDR3 sequence: CATSDKDREGMGQFF. The CDR3 DNA reads TGTGCCACCAGTGACAAGGACAGGGAGGGAATGGGGCAGTTCTTC. The rearrangement uses TRBV24-1 and TRBJ2-1; D possibly corresponds to TRBD1 (8 bases). The CDR3 contains 15 residues. V dropped 4 bases and J dropped 12 bases, with 21 bases sitting between them. Germline V gives CDR1 KGHDR, CDR2 SFDVKD.

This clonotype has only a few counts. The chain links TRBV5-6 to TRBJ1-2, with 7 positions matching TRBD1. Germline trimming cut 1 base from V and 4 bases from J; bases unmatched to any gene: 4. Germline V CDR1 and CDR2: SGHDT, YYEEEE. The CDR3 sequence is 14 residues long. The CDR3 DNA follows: TGTGCCAGCAGCTTGCCTGGACAGGCCTATGGCTACACCTTC. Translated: CASSLPGQAYGYTF.